This T cell receptor beta chain was captured in a study of blood T cell repertoires in COVID-19. Libraries were prepared by immunoSEQ multiplex PCR; TCRdb keeps only in-frame clonotypes and omits some of them. The repertoire holds roughly 61,000 clones, with 91% as singletons. Trimming at V came to 6 bases and at J to 2 bases, leaving 9 bases not matched to a gene. The germline gives CDR1 LNHDA, CDR2 SQIVND (reference sequence). The CDR3 contains 16 residues. This receptor was obtained from a man aged 55 to 69 with acute or convalescent COVID-19. The gene calls are TRBV19 and TRBJ2-3, with 9 bases identical to TRBD1. Sequenced sample: peripheral blood. The CDR3 DNA sequence: TGTGCCAGTAGGAATCGGACAGGGGCACACACAGATACGCAGTATTTT. This codes for CASRNRTGAHTDTQYF. The whole variable domain, remainder taken from reference TRBV19 and TRBJ2-3, is DGGITQSPKYLFRKEGQNVTLSCEQNLNHDAMYWYRQDPGQGLRLIYYSQIVNDFQKGDIAEGYSVSREKKESFPLTVTSAQKNPTAFYLCASRNRTGAHTDTQYFGPGTRLTVL.